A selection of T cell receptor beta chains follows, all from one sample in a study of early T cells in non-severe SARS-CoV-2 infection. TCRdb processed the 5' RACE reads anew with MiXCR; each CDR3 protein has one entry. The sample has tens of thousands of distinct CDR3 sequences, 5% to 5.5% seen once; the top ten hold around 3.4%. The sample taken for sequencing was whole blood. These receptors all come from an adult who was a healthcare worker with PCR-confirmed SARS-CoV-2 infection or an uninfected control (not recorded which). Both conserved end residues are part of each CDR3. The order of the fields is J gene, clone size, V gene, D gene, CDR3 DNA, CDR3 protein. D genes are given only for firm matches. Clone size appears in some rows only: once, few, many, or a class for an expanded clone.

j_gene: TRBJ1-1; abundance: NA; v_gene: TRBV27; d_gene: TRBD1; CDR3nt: TGTGCCAGCAGTTTAGCCGGACAGGCCTCCAACACTGAAGCTTTCTTT; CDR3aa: CASSLAGQASNTEAFF
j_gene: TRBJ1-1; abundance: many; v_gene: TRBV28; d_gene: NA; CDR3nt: TGTGCCAGCAGTTCCGCCGCGACCGCCCGGGAAGCTTTCTTT; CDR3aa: CASSSAATAREAFF
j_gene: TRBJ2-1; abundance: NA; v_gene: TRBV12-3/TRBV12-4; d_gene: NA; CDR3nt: TGTGCCAGCAGCCGGGAGCATGAGCAGTTCTTC; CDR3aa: CASSREHEQFF
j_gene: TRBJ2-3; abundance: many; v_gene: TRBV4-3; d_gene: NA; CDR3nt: TGCGCCAGCAGCCCAGCCCGGGACGGTCACACAGATACGCAGTATTTT; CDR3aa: CASSPARDGHTDTQYF
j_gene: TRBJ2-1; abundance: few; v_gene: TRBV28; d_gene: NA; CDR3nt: TGTGCCAGCAGTTTATATCGGATCGCGGGGAATGAGCAGTTCTTC; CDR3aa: CASSLYRIAGNEQFF
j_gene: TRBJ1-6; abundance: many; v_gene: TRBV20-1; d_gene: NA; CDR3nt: TGCAGCGCACCGGACGGCGTTAATTCACCCCTCCACTTT; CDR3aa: CSAPDGVNSPLHF
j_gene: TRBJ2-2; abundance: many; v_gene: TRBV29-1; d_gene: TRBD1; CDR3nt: TGCAGCGTCGGTAGAGGGACAGGGGGTAACACCGGGGAGCTGTTTTTT; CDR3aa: CSVGRGTGGNTGELFF
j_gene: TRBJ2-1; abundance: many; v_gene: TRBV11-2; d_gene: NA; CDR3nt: TGTGCCAGCAGCTTAGTAAGCAGGAGGAATGAGCAGTTCTTC; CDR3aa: CASSLVSRRNEQFF
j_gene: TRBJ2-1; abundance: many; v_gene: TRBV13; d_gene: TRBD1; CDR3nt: TGTGCCAGCAGCAGATACCGGGACAGGGGGAACAATGAGCAGTTCTTC; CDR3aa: CASSRYRDRGNNEQFF
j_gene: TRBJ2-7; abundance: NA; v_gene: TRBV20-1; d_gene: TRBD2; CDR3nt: TGCAGTGTCCCAGCGGGAGGGCATGGCGAGCAGTACTTC; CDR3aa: CSVPAGGHGEQYF
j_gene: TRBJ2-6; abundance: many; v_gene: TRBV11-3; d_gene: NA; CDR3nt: TGTGCCAGCAGCTTAGACTCTGGGGCCAACGTCCTGACTTTC; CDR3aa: CASSLDSGANVLTF
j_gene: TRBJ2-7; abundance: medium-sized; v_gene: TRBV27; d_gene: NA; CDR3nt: TGTGCCAGCAGTTTAGGGGGTACCGAGCAGTACTTC; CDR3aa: CASSLGGTEQYF
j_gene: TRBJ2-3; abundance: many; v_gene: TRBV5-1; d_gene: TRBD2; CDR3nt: TGCGCCAGCAGGGGCGGGAGCAAAGATACGCAGTATTTT; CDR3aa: CASRGGSKDTQYF
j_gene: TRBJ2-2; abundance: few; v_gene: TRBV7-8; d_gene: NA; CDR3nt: TGTGCCAGCAGCTTAGCGGGAGCCGGGGAGCTGTTTTTT; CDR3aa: CASSLAGAGELFF
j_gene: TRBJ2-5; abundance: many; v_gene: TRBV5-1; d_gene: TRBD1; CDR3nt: TGCGCCAGCAGCTTCCCCGGGACAGGGGAGGAGACCCAGTACTTC; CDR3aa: CASSFPGTGEETQYF
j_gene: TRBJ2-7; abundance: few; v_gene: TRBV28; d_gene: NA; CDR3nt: TGTGCCAGCAGTTTACGGGTACCTCCCTACGAGCAGTACTTC; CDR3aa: CASSLRVPPYEQYF
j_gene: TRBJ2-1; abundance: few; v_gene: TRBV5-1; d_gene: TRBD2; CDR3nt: TGCGCCAGCAGCTTGACTAGCGGGAGGGCTGGAAACAATGAGCAGTTCTTC; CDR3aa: CASSLTSGRAGNNEQFF
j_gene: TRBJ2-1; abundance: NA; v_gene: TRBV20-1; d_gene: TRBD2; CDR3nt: TGCAGTGCACAAGCGGGAGGGCTATACAATGAGCAGTTCTTC; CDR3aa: CSAQAGGLYNEQFF
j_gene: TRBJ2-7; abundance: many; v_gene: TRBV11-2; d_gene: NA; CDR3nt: TGTGCCAGCAGCTTAGTCGCGTCCTCCTACGAGCAGTACTTC; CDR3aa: CASSLVASSYEQYF
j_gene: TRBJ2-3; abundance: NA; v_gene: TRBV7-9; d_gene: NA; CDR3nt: TGTGCCAGCAGCTTAGATGGGACTACAGATACGCAGTATTTT; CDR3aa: CASSLDGTTDTQYF
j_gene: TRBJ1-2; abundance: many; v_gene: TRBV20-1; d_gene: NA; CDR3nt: TGCAGTGTCACAGAAGGGACGGACTATGGCTACACCTTC; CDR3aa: CSVTEGTDYGYTF
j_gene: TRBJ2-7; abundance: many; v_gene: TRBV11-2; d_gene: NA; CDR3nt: TGTGCCAGCAACCTACAGGGTTCCGAGCAGTACTTC; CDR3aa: CASNLQGSEQYF
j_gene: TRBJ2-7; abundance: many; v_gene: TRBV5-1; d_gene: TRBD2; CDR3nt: TGCGCCAGCAGGACTAGCGGGAGTCCCGAGCAGTACTTC; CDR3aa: CASRTSGSPEQYF
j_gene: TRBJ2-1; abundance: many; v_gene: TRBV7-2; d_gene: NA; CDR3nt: TGTGCCAGCAGCTTAAATCCGGGTGGGGGTTCGGATGAGCAGTTCTTC; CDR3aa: CASSLNPGGGSDEQFF
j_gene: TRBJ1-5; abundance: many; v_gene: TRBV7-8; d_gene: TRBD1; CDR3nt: TGTGCCAGCAGCAAACCTGGGGACAGCTGGGGACAGCCCCAGCATTTT; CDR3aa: CASSKPGDSWGQPQHF
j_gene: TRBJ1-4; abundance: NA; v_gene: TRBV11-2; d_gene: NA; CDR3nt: TGTGCCAGCAGCCCGACCACCCTTGGGACTAATGAAAAACTGTTTTTT; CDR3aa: CASSPTTLGTNEKLFF
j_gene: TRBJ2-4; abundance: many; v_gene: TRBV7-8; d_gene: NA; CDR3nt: TGTGCAAGGGGGGGCCCCAAAAACATTCAGTACTTC; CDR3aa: CARGGPKNIQYF
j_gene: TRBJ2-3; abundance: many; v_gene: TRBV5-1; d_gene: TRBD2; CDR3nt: TGCGCCAGCAGCACCATCAGCGGGACTAGCACAGATACGCAGTATTTT; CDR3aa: CASSTISGTSTDTQYF
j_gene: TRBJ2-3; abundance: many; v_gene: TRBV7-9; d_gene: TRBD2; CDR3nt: TGTGCCAGCAGCTTAGGGGGACTAGCGGGAAACTCAGATACGCAGTATTTT; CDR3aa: CASSLGGLAGNSDTQYF
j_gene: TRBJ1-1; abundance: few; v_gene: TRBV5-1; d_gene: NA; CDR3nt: TGCGCCAGCAGCTTGTTGCGGAACACTGAAGCTTTCTTT; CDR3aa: CASSLLRNTEAFF
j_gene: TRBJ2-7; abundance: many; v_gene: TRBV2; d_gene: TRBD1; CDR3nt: TGTGCCAGCAGTCGAGTCGGGACAGCAGACTACGAGCAGTACTTC; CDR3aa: CASSRVGTADYEQYF
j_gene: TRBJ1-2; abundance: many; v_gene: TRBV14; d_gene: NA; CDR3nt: TGTGCCAGCAGCATCGCAGGAGTAAATGGCTACACCTTC; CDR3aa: CASSIAGVNGYTF
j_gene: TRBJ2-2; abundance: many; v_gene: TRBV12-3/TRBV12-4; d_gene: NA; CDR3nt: TGTGCCAGCAGTTTTACTAGCTTTAACACCGGGGAGCTGTTTTTT; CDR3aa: CASSFTSFNTGELFF
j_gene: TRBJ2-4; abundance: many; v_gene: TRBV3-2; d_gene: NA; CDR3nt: TGTGCCAGCAGCCAAGATCTCGCTAGCGTCCCCCCGAACATTCAGTACTTC; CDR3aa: CASSQDLASVPPNIQYF
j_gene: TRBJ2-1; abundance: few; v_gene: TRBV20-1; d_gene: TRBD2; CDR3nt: TGCAGTGCCAATAAGGGAGCCGGGACTAGGGAAAATGAGCAGTTCTTC; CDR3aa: CSANKGAGTRENEQFF
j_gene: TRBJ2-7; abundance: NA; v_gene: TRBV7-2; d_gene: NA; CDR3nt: TGTGCCAGCAGCTTCCGGGACTCCCGGAACTACGAGCAGTACTTC; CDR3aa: CASSFRDSRNYEQYF
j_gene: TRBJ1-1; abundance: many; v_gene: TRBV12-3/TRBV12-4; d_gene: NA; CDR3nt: TGTGCCAGCAGTTTCTACAGGAACACTGAAGCTTTCTTT; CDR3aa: CASSFYRNTEAFF
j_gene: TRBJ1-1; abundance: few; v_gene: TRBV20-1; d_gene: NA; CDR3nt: TGCAGTGCACGGGGCGGCGGCACTGAAGCTTTCTTT; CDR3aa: CSARGGGTEAFF
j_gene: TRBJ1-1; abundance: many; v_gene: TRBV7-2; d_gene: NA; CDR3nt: TGTGCCAGCGGTAGGAACACTGAAGCTTTCTTT; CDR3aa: CASGRNTEAFF
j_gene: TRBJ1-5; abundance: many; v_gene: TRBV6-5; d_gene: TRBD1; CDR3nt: TGTGCCAGCAGCCGGACAGGGGGCTTCCAGCCCCAGCATTTT; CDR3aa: CASSRTGGFQPQHF
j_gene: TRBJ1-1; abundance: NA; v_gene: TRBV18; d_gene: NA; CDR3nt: TGTGCCAGCTCACCAACACAGGGTTCGGGAGCTTTCTTT; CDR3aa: CASSPTQGSGAFF
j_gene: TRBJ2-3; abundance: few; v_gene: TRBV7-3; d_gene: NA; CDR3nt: TGTGCCAGCAGCCGGCCGGGGGCAGATACGCAGTATTTT; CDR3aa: CASSRPGADTQYF
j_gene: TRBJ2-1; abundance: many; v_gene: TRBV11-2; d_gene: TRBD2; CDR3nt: TGTGCCAGCAGCGTACTAGCGGGAGGTAGTGATGAGCAGTTCTTC; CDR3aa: CASSVLAGGSDEQFF
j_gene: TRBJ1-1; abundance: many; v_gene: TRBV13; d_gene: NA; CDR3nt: TGTGCCAGCAGCTTAGTCAGGGTTGGAGGGAACACTGAAGTTTTCTTT; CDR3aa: CASSLVRVGGNTEVFF
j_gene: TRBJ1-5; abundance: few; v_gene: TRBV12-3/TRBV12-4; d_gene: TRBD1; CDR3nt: TGTGCCAGCACCCGACTGACAGGGGGCATCTCCCAGCCCCAGCATTTT; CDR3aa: CASTRLTGGISQPQHF
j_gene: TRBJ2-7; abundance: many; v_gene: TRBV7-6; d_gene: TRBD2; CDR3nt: TGTGCCAGCAGCTTAGGTGTCCGGGAGGAAACCTACGAGCAGTACTTC; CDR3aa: CASSLGVREETYEQYF
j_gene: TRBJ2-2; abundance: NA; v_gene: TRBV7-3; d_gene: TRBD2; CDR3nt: TGTGCCAGCAGCTTATACCCTAGCGGGAGGGCCAACACCGGGGAGCTGTTTTTT; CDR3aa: CASSLYPSGRANTGELFF
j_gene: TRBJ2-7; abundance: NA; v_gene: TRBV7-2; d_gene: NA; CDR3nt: TGTGCCAGCAGCACAGATACTAGGTCCTTGCAGTACTTC; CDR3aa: CASSTDTRSLQYF
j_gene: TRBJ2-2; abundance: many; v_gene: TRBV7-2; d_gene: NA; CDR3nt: TGTGCCAGCAGCTTAGCAGGGGGACCGATTACCGGGGAGCTGTTTTTT; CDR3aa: CASSLAGGPITGELFF